These 8 T cell receptor beta chains came from one sample sequenced in a study of T cell responses to AZD1222 COVID-19 vaccine. The protocol was immunoSEQ multiplex PCR, while the TCRdb copy is restricted to in-frame clones and leaves out a portion. The sample has about 120,000 clones; around 80% are singletons. The specimen was peripheral blood, collected on day 0 of AZD1222 vaccination. The receptors stem from an adult in good health.

The J gene is TRBJ2-7, the V gene TRBV7-3; 10 bases align to TRBD2. The trim removed 0 bases at V and 5 bases at J, leaving 10 bases unmatched. This CDR3 spans 17 amino acids. CDR1 is SGHTA and CDR2 is FQGTGA in the germline V gene. CDR3: CASSLTSQGLAGDEQYF. The CDR3 region has the DNA TGTGCCAGCAGCTTAACGTCCCAGGGGCTAGCGGGGGACGAGCAGTACTTC.

The V gene is TRBV10-3, the J gene TRBJ2-5; TRBD1 is a possible D gene (6 bases). Germline values: CDR1 ENHRY, CDR2 SYGVKD. The CDR3 loop spans 15 amino acids. Trimming removed 0 bases from V and 5 bases from J, with 13 bases in between. CDR3 sequence: CAISESDRAWETQYF. The CDR3 nucleotides read TGTGCCATCAGTGAGTCGGACAGAGCGTGGGAGACCCAGTACTTC.

The rearrangement links TRBV7-6 to TRBJ2-7, with D uncertain. Trimming removed 4 bases from V and 2 bases from J, with 27 bases in between. Germline values: CDR1 SGHVS, CDR2 FNYEAQ. There are 19 residues in the CDR3. CDR3 sequence: CASSSFRKRSSGPPYEQYF. The CDR3 nucleotides read TGTGCCAGCAGCTCCTTTAGGAAAAGGTCTTCTGGCCCCCCCTACGAGCAGTACTTC.

The chain employs TRBV14 and TRBJ1-2; D gene uncertain. Trimming stripped 4 bases from V and 4 bases from J, with 10 bases between. CDR3 length: 13 amino acids. In germline, CDR1 is SGHDN, CDR2 FVKESK. The CDR3 here is CASSPTNSYGYTF. The CDR3 DNA reads as TGTGCCAGCAGCCCAACTAATTCCTATGGCTACACCTTC.

The chain recombines TRBV27 with TRBJ2-7, with D possibly being TRBD1 or TRBD2 (5 bases each). CDR3 length: 12 residues. Trimming pared 11 bases from V and 0 bases from J, leaving 11 bases between. CDR1 is MNHEY, CDR2 SMNVEV, per germline (reference sequence). CDR3 nucleotide sequence: TGTGCCGCCGGGACCGTCTCCTACGAGCAGTACTTC. Translated, it gives CAAGTVSYEQYF.

CDR3 in DNA: TGTGCCAGCAGCGTAACCGGGGAAGGCACCGGGGAGCTGTTTTTT. It encodes CASSVTGEGTGELFF. This chain links TRBV9 with TRBJ2-2; TRBD2 is a possible D gene (5 bases). CDR1 SGDLS and CDR2 YYNGEE come from the germline V gene. V lost 1 base and J lost 4, with 11 bases in between. The CDR3 totals 15 residues.

The chain has TRBV19 and TRBJ2-3; TRBD2 agrees at 10 bases. This CDR3 is 19 amino acids long. The germline V gene has CDR1 LNHDA and CDR2 SQIVND (reference sequence). J lost 1 base, V lost 6 bases, and 16 bases had no gene match. CDR3 nucleotide sequence: TGTGCCAGTAGATTGAGCGGGAGGGCCGTCTTTGGGGGCACAGATACGCAGTATTTT. Translating gives CASRLSGRAVFGGTDTQYF.

The rearrangement links TRBV29-1 to TRBJ1-3; TRBD1 might be the D (6 bases). The V and J ends lost 2 bases and 5 bases respectively, with 10 bases between them. In germline, CDR1 is SQVTM, CDR2 ANQGSEA. The CDR3 has 13 amino acids. The CDR3 region has the DNA TGCAGCGTTGAAAGTCAGGGGAGAAACACCATATATTTT. This sequence encodes CSVESQGRNTIYF. The whole variable domain, remainder taken from reference TRBV29-1 and TRBJ1-3, is SAVISQKPSRDICQRGTSLTIQCQVDSQVTMMFWYRQQPGQSLTLIATANQGSEATYESGFVIDKFPISRPNLTFSTLTVSNMSPEDSSIYLCSVESQGRNTIYFGEGSWLTVV.